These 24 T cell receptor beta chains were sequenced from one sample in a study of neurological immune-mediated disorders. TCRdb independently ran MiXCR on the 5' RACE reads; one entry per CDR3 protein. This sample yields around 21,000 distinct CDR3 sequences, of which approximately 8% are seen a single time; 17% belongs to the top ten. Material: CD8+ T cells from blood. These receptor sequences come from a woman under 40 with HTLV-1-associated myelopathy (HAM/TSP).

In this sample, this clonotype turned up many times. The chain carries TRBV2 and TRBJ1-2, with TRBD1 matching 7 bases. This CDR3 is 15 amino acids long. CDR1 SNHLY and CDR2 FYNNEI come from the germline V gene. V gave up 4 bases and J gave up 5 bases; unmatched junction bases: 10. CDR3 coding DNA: TGTGCCAGCAGTGCAACCGGGACAGAGAGATATGGCTACACCTTC. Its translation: CASSATGTERYGYTF.

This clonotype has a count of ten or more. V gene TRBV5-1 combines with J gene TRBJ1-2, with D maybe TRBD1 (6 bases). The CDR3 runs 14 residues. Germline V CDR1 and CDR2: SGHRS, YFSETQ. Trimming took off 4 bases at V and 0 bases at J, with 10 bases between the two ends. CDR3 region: CASSEDSPNYGYTF. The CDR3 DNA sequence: TGCGCCAGCAGCGAGGACAGTCCTAACTATGGCTACACCTTC.

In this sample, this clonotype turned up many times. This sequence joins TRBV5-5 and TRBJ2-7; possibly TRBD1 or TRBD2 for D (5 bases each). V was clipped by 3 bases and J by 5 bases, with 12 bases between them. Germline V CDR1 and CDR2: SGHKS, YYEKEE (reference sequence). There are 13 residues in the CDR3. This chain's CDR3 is CASSWDVGDEQYF. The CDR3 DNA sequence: TGTGCCAGCAGCTGGGACGTGGGGGACGAGCAGTACTTC.

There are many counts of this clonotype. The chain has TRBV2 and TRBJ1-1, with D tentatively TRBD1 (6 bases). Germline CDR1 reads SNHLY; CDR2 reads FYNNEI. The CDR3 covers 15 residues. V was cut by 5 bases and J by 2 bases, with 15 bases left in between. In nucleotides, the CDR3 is TGTGCCAGCAGTTCATTAGGGGGAATCAACACTGAAGCTTTCTTT. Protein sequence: CASSSLGGINTEAFF.

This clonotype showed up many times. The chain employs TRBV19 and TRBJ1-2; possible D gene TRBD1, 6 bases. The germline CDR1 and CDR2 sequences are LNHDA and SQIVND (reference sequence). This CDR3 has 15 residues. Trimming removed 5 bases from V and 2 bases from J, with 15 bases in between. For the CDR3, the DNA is TGTGCCAGTAGTCCCGCTGCGGGGGGCAACTATGGCTACACCTTC. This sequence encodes CASSPAAGGNYGYTF.

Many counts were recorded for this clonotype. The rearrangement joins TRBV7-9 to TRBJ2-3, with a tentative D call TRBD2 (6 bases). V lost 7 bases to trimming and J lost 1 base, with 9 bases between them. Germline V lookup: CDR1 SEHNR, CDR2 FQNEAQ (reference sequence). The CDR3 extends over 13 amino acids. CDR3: CASTPGGTDTQYF. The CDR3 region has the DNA TGTGCCAGCACCCCGGGGGGCACAGATACGCAGTATTTT.

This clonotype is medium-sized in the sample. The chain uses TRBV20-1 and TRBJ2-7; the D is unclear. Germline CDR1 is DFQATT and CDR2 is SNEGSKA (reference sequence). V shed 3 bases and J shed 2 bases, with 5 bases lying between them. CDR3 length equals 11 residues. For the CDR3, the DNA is TGCAGTGCTAGGGAGACCTACGAGCAGTACTTC. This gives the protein CSARETYEQYF.

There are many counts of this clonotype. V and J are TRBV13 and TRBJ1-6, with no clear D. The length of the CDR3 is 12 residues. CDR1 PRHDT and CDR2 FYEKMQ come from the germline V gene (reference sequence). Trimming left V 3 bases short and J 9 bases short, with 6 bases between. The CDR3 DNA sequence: TGTGCCAGCAGCTTTGGGCGTTCACCCCTCCACTTT. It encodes CASSFGRSPLHF.

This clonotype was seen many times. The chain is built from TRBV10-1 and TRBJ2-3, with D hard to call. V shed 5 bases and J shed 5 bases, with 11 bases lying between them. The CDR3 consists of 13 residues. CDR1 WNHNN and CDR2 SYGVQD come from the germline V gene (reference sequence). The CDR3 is CASSPLRRDTQYF. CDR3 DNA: TGCGCCAGCAGTCCTCTACGAAGAGATACGCAGTATTTT.

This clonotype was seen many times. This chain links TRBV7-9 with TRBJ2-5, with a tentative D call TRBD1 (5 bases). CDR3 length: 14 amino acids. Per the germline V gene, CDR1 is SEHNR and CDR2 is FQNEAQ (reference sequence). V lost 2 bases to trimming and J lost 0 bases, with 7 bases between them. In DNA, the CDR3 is TGTGCCAGCAGCTTAACAGGAAACCAAGAGACCCAGTACTTC. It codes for CASSLTGNQETQYF.

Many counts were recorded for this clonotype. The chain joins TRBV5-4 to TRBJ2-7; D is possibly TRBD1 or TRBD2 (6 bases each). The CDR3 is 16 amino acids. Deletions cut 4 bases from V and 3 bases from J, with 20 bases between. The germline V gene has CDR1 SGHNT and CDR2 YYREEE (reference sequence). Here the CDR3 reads CASSTNRGLERYEQYF. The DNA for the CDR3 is TGTGCCAGCAGCACGAACCGGGGGCTGGAGCGCTACGAGCAGTACTTC.

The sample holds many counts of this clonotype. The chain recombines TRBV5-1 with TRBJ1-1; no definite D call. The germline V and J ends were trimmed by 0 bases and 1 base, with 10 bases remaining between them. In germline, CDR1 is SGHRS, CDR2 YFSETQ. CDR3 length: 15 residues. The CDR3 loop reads CASSLVGGQNTEAFF. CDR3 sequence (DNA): TGCGCCAGCAGCTTGGTCGGTGGCCAGAACACTGAAGCTTTCTTT.

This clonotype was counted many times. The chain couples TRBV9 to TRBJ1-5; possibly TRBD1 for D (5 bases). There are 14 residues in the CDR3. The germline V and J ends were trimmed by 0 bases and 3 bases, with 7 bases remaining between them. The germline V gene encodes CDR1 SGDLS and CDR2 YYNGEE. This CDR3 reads CASSVEDTNQPQHF. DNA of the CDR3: TGTGCCAGCAGCGTAGAGGACACCAATCAGCCCCAGCATTTT.

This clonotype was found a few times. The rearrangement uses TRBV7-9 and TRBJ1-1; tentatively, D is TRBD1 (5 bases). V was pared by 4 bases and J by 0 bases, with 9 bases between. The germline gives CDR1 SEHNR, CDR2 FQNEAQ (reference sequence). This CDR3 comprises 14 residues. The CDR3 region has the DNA TGTGCCAGCAGCTCGACAGAGGTGAACACTGAAGCTTTCTTT. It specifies CASSSTEVNTEAFF.

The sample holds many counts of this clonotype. CDR3 nucleotide sequence: TGTGCCAGCAGACTGAGGAGGGGTATGAATGGCTACACCTTC. Protein: CASRLRRGMNGYTF. J is TRBJ1-2 and V is TRBV6-5; D may be TRBD1 (5 bases). Trimming pared 6 bases from V and 6 bases from J, leaving 17 bases between. The germline CDR1 and CDR2 sequences are MNHEY and SVGAGI. This CDR3 comprises 14 residues.

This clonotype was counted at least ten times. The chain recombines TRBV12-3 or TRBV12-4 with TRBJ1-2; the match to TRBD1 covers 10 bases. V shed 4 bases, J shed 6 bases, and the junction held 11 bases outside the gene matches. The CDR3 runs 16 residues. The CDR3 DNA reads TGTGCCAGCAGTTCCTCCTCGCAGACAGGGGGCGATGGCTACACCTTC. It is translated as CASSSSSQTGGDGYTF.

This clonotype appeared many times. CDR3 coding DNA: TGTGCCATCCGAACGGGGCAGGGGATAGATACGCAGTATTTT. It codes for CAIRTGQGIDTQYF. The rearrangement links TRBV10-3 to TRBJ2-3; D might be TRBD1 (6 bases). Looked up from germline, CDR1 is ENHRY and CDR2 is SYGVKD. The CDR3 consists of 14 residues. V shed 8 bases and J shed 5 bases, with 17 bases lying between them.

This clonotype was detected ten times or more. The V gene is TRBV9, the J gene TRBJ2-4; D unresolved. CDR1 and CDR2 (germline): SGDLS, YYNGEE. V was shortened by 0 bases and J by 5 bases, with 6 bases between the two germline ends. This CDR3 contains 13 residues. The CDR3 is CASSVGVQNIQYF. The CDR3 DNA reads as TGTGCCAGCAGCGTAGGGGTGCAAAACATTCAGTACTTC.

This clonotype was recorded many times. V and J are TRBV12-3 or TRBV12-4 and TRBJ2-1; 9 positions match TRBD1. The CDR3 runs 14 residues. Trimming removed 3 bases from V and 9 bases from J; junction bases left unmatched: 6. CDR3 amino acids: CASSFWDRAGEQFF. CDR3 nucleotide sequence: TGTGCCAGCAGTTTCTGGGACAGGGCCGGTGAGCAGTTCTTC.

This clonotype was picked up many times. CDR3 DNA: TGTGCCAGCAGTTCTTCAGGGGGGGATGAGCAGTTCTTC. It translates to CASSSSGGDEQFF. This chain joins TRBV28 and TRBJ2-1, with D perhaps being TRBD1 or TRBD2 (7 bases each). The CDR3 is 13 residues long. Germline CDR1 reads MDHEN; CDR2 reads SYDVKM. Trimming stripped 4 bases from V and 8 bases from J, with 12 bases between.

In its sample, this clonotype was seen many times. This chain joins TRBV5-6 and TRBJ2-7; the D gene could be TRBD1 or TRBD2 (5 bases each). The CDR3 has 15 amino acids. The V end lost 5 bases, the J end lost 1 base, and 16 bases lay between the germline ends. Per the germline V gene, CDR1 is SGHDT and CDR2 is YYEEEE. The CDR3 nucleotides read TGTGCCAGCAGATCGCCCCGGGGCCCTTCCTACGAGCAGTACTTC. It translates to CASRSPRGPSYEQYF.

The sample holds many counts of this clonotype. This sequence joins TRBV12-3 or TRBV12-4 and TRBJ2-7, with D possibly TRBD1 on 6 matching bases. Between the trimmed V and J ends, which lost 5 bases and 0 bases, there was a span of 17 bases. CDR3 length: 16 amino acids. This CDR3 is CASSLITGTGSYEQYF. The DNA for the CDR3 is TGTGCCAGCAGTCTTATAACAGGGACCGGCTCCTACGAGCAGTACTTC.

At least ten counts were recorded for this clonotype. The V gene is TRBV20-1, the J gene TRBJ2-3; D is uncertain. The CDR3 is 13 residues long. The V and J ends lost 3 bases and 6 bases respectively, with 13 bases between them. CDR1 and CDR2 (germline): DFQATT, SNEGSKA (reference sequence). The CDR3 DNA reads TGCAGTGCTAGTTTCACAGATAGGGATACGCAGTATTTT. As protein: CSASFTDRDTQYF.

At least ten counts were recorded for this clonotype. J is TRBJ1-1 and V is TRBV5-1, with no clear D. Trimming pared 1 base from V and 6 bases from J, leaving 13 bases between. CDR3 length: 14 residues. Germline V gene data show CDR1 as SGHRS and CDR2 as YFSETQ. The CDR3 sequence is CASSLYSGLSEAFF. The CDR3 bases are TGCGCCAGCAGCTTGTATTCAGGTTTGTCTGAAGCTTTCTTT.